This entry lists 28 T cell receptor beta chains sequenced from one sample in a study of T cells in Graves' hyperthyroidism and ophthalmopathy. Using RNA transcripts as the source, TCR beta CDR3 regions were amplified. The HTBI primer set was used in a first-round RT-PCR of the TCR CDR3. MiXCR, applied by TCRdb to the multiplex PCR reads, yields one record per CDR3 protein. The sample includes about 400,000 distinct CDR3 sequences, approximately 14% of them seen just once. Sequenced sample: blood. These receptors came from a woman aged 18-30 years with Graves' hyperthyroidism.

This clonotype showed up many times. This chain joins TRBV7-9 and TRBJ1-1; D not resolved. The CDR3 is made up of 16 amino acids. Looked up from germline, CDR1 is SEHNR and CDR2 is FQNEAQ (reference sequence). Trimming shortened V by 7 bases and J by 0 bases, and 18 bases separated the two germline ends. The CDR3 spells CASIPGDGDMNTEAFF. CDR3 in DNA: TGTGCCAGCATCCCCGGGGATGGCGATATGAACACTGAAGCTTTCTTT.

This clonotype was seen a handful of times. CDR3 sequence reads: CSVRADSPLHF. DNA of the CDR3: TGCAGTGTCAGGGCGGATTCACCCCTCCACTTT. The rearrangement uses TRBV20-1 and TRBJ1-6, with a tentative D call TRBD1 (5 bases). V was pared by 7 bases and J by 8 bases, with 9 bases between. The length of the CDR3 is 11 residues. Germline V gene sequence: CDR1 DFQATT, CDR2 SNEGSKA (reference sequence).

The chain employs TRBV29-1 and TRBJ1-2; no reliable D call. The CDR3 spans 14 residues. Germline-derived CDR1 and CDR2 are SQVTM and ANQGSEA. Trimming removed 5 bases at V and 1 base at J, with 14 bases between. The CDR3 sequence is CSVFRSDNNYGYTF. The CDR3 DNA reads TGCAGCGTTTTTCGTAGCGATAATAACTATGGCTACACCTTC. The complete variable domain, with remaining parts taken from reference TRBV29-1 and TRBJ1-2, reads SAVISQKPSRDICQRGTSLTIQCQVDSQVTMMFWYRQQPGQSLTLIATANQGSEATYESGFVIDKFPISRPNLTFSTLTVSNMSPEDSSIYLCSVFRSDNNYGYTFGSGTRLTVV.

The chain combines TRBV18 with TRBJ1-1; D perhaps matches TRBD1 (6 bases). The V gene lost 1 base and the J gene lost 7 bases, with 10 bases spanning the gap. The CDR3 loop spans 13 amino acids. Germline CDR1 and CDR2: KGHSH and LQKENI. This CDR3 is CASSPRQDNEAFF. CDR3 in DNA: TGTGCCAGCTCACCACGACAGGACAATGAAGCTTTCTTT.

This clonotype was seen many times. The chain is built from TRBV28 and TRBJ1-2; D remains unclear. V was cut by 11 bases and J by 0 bases, with 13 bases left in between. Germline V lookup: CDR1 MDHEN, CDR2 SYDVKM. The CDR3 runs 13 residues. The CDR3 DNA sequence: TGTGCCTCGAGGGAGTCCGCTAACTATGGCTACACCTTC. Protein sequence: CASRESANYGYTF.

This chain connects TRBV5-1 to TRBJ2-2; the D gene is possibly TRBD2 (5 bases). Trimming removed 0 bases at V and 2 bases at J, with 14 bases between. The CDR3 spans 17 residues. Germline V lookup: CDR1 SGHRS, CDR2 YFSETQ. CDR3 nucleotides: TGCGCCAGCAGCTTGGGTGGATGGCTAGCCAACACCGGGGAGCTGTTTTTT. Residues: CASSLGGWLANTGELFF.

This clonotype was seen a few times. The rearrangement links TRBV24-1 to TRBJ2-3; D not resolved. The CDR3 covers 13 residues. Germline loops: CDR1 KGHDR, CDR2 SFDVKD. Trimming stripped 6 bases from V and 6 bases from J, with 12 bases between. As DNA, the CDR3 is TGTGCCACCAGTATATCAGAGAGGGATACGCAGTATTTT. Its translation: CATSISERDTQYF.

This clonotype was seen ten or more times. The chain employs TRBV28 and TRBJ2-1; tentatively, D is TRBD2 (6 bases). This CDR3 comprises 16 residues. Per the germline V gene, CDR1 is MDHEN and CDR2 is SYDVKM. Trimming removed 6 bases from V and 2 bases from J, with 17 bases in between. CDR3 sequence (DNA): TGTGCCAGCAGACCTTGGGGTAGCGGAGCCTACAATGAGCAGTTCTTC. Its translation: CASRPWGSGAYNEQFF.

This clonotype was found a few times. The rearrangement joins TRBV6-4 to TRBJ2-2, with TRBD2 identical over 8 bases. Germline V gene data show CDR1 as MRHNA and CDR2 as SNTAGT. The J segment lost 2 bases and the V segment lost 6 bases, leaving 5 bases of the junction unmatched. The CDR3 consists of 15 residues. CDR3 sequence: CASSPTSGNTGELFF. The CDR3 bases are TGTGCCAGCAGCCCAACTAGCGGAAACACCGGGGAGCTGTTTTTT.

Concerning this clonotype: Given a much more abundant clone one base away, this may be a read error. The DNA of the CDR3 is TGTGCCAGCAGTCCCTACCCCCCCGGGTGGAATGGCTACACCTTC. Its protein product is CASSPYPPGWNGYTF. The gene calls are TRBV27 and TRBJ1-2, with D uncertain. Germline-derived CDR1 and CDR2 are MNHEY and SMNVEV (reference sequence). The CDR3 spans 15 residues. The ends were cut back, 5 bases at V and 6 bases at J, with 19 bases in the middle.

This clonotype was observed a handful of times. The genes are TRBV6-1 and TRBJ1-2; D is uncertain. The germline gives CDR1 MNHNS, CDR2 SASEGT. The ends were cut back, 5 bases at V and 0 bases at J, with 19 bases in the middle. The CDR3 contains 17 residues. CDR3 sequence reads: CASSSYLLTPTNYGYTF. The CDR3 DNA reads as TGTGCCAGCAGTTCCTATCTCTTGACGCCTACTAACTATGGCTACACCTTC.

This chain joins TRBV6-2 or TRBV6-3 and TRBJ1-1; 9 bases fit TRBD1. CDR1 and CDR2 (germline): MNHEY, SVGEGT. The CDR3 covers 14 residues. With V trimmed by 6 bases and J by 5 bases, 7 bases remained unmatched. The CDR3 DNA follows: TGTGCCAGCAGCCTCGACAGGGGGATGACTGAAGCTTTCTTT. It codes for CASSLDRGMTEAFF.

At least ten counts were recorded for this clonotype. The genes are TRBV3-1 and TRBJ2-3; unclear D gene. Trimming pared 0 bases from V and 2 bases from J, leaving 18 bases between. CDR1 LGHDT and CDR2 YNNKEL come from the germline V gene (reference sequence). This CDR3 has 18 amino acids. CDR3 coding DNA: TGTGCCAGCAGCCAAGATTCCCCCCCTAGAGGAAACACAGATACGCAGTATTTT. This encodes CASSQDSPPRGNTDTQYF.

This chain connects TRBV20-1 to TRBJ2-7; perhaps TRBD1 as D (6 bases). The length of the CDR3 is 19 residues. The V gene's germline CDR1 is DFQATT and CDR2 SNEGSKA (reference sequence). Trimming cost V 1 base and J 6 bases, with 31 bases left between them. The CDR3 sequence is CSARVTPRYRSRGAGEQYF. The CDR3 coding sequence is TGCAGTGCTAGAGTAACCCCACGGTACCGGAGCAGGGGTGCCGGCGAGCAGTACTTC.

The CDR3 DNA sequence: TGTGCCAGCAGTGAAAGGGCGGGGGGCACAGATACGCAGTATTTT. Amino acid sequence: CASSERAGGTDTQYF. This rearrangement joins TRBV2 to TRBJ2-3, with 7 nucleotides matching TRBD2. CDR1 SNHLY and CDR2 FYNNEI come from the germline V gene. V was pared by 2 bases and J by 1 base, with 3 bases of the junction left unmatched. This CDR3 contains 15 residues. The whole variable domain, filled in from reference TRBV2 and TRBJ2-3, reads EPEVTQTPSHQVTQMGQEVILRCVPISNHLYFYWYRQILGQKVEFLVSFYNNEISEKSEIFDDQFSVERPDGSNFTLKIRSTKLEDSAMYFCASSERAGGTDTQYFGPGTRLTVL.

The genes are TRBV27 and TRBJ2-1; D might be TRBD1 (6 bases). In germline, CDR1 is MNHEY, CDR2 SMNVEV (reference sequence). The CDR3 length is 14 residues. The germline V and J ends were trimmed by 4 bases and 2 bases, with 9 bases remaining between them. Here the CDR3 reads CASSSTGAYNEQFF. CDR3 DNA sequence: TGTGCCAGCAGTTCGACAGGAGCCTACAATGAGCAGTTCTTC.

At least ten counts were recorded for this clonotype. V and J are TRBV7-9 and TRBJ2-2; a possible D gene is TRBD1 (5 bases). Germline V gives CDR1 SEHNR, CDR2 FQNEAQ (reference sequence). V was shortened by 5 bases and J by 1 base, with 8 bases between the two germline ends. The CDR3 has 14 amino acids. Here the CDR3 DNA reads TGTGCCAGCAGCCGGACACAGAACACCGGGGAGCTGTTTTTT. It is translated as CASSRTQNTGELFF.

In its sample, this clonotype was seen many times. The V gene is TRBV11-2, the J gene TRBJ1-4, with a possible D match to TRBD1 (6 bases). The CDR3 extends over 15 amino acids. Trimming shortened V by 6 bases and J by 7 bases, and 18 bases separated the two germline ends. The V gene's germline CDR1 is SGHAT and CDR2 FQNNGV. CDR3 residues: CASRSIGGKGEKLFF. CDR3 nucleotides: TGTGCCAGCAGGAGCATAGGGGGAAAGGGTGAAAAACTGTTTTTT.

In its sample, this clonotype was seen many times. This chain connects TRBV5-6 to TRBJ2-7, with TRBD1 matching over 7 bases. CDR3 length: 16 amino acids. Losses at the gene ends were 1 base for V and 4 bases for J; bases not matched to a gene: 11. Germline lookup yields CDR1 SGHDT and CDR2 YYEEEE. In nucleotides, the CDR3 is TGTGCCAGCAGCTTGTTGAGACAGGGAGTGAGATACGAGCAGTACTTC. Its translation: CASSLLRQGVRYEQYF.

The chain carries TRBV20-1 and TRBJ2-7; D remains unclear. CDR1 and CDR2 (germline): DFQATT, SNEGSKA (reference sequence). The CDR3 totals 15 residues. The V and J ends lost 3 bases and 1 base respectively, with 16 bases between them. This CDR3 is CSASSLRVVSYEQYF. CDR3 DNA: TGCAGTGCTAGTTCGCTTAGAGTCGTGTCCTACGAGCAGTACTTC.

In its sample, this clonotype was seen a few times. The chain uses TRBV7-8 and TRBJ2-1, with TRBD2 identical over 9 bases. The J segment lost 4 bases and the V segment lost 5 bases, leaving 6 bases of the junction unmatched. CDR1 is SGHVS and CDR2 is FQNEAQ in the germline V gene. The CDR3 totals 15 residues. The CDR3 nucleotides are TGTGCCAGCAGCCTTCGGACTAGCGAATACAATGAGCAGTTCTTC. This encodes CASSLRTSEYNEQFF.

This clonotype was seen ten or more times. The V and J genes are TRBV7-3 and TRBJ2-1, with D possibly TRBD2 on 5 matching bases. This CDR3 comprises 16 residues. V shed 5 bases and J shed 2 bases, with 16 bases lying between them. Germline V gene lookup returns CDR1 SGHTA and CDR2 FQGTGA. The CDR3: CASSLRPSGAYNEQFF. The CDR3 DNA reads TGTGCCAGCAGCCTGCGGCCCAGCGGTGCCTACAATGAGCAGTTCTTC. The full variable domain, completed using reference TRBV7-3 and TRBJ2-1, is GAGVSQTPSNKVTEKGKYVELRCDPISGHTALYWYRQSLGQGPEFLIYFQGTGAADDSGLPNDRFFAVRPEGSVSTLKIQRTERGDSAVYLCASSLRPSGAYNEQFFGPGTRLTVL.

This clonotype was seen a handful of times. This chain uses TRBV4-1 with TRBJ1-2; no firm D call. This CDR3 region has 14 residues. The germline CDR1 and CDR2 sequences are MGHRA and YSYEKL. V lost 1 base to trimming and J lost 3 bases, with 9 bases between them. CDR3 bases: TGCGCCAGCAGCCAAGTCCCAGTGGACTATGGCTACACCTTC. Translated, it gives CASSQVPVDYGYTF.

This clonotype showed up many times. The chain recombines TRBV15 with TRBJ2-2; D remains ambiguous. V lost 0 bases and J lost 5, with 4 bases in between. Germline V gives CDR1 LNHNV, CDR2 YYDKDF (reference sequence). The CDR3 spans 13 residues. DNA for the CDR3: TGTGCCACCAGCAGAGAGGGGACCGGGGAGCTGTTTTTT. Protein: CATSREGTGELFF.

V gene TRBV20-1 combines with J gene TRBJ1-2, with D perhaps matching TRBD1 (5 bases). Per germline, CDR1 DFQATT and CDR2 SNEGSKA (reference sequence). The CDR3 is made up of 14 amino acids. V dropped 3 bases and J dropped 3 bases, with 14 bases sitting between them. The DNA of the CDR3 is TGCAGTGCTAGCCGTGGAGGGGCGGACTATGGCTACACCTTC. Translation gives CSASRGGADYGYTF.

The rearrangement joins TRBV4-3 to TRBJ2-3, with a tentative D call TRBD1 (6 bases). The CDR3 extends over 17 amino acids. The V end lost 0 bases, the J end lost 5 bases, and 18 bases lay between the germline ends. CDR1 LGHNA and CDR2 YSLEER come from the germline V gene. The CDR3 reads CASSQDTEQGIGDTQYF. CDR3 DNA sequence: TGCGCCAGCAGCCAAGACACGGAGCAGGGGATCGGAGATACGCAGTATTTT.

This clonotype appeared a few times. The gene calls are TRBV6-5 and TRBJ2-5; possibly TRBD2 for D (6 bases). V gave up 0 bases and J gave up 2 bases, with 16 bases separating them. CDR1 is MNHEY and CDR2 is SVGAGI in the germline V gene. This CDR3 comprises 17 residues. CDR3 loop: CASSYSKAGRNQETQYF. The DNA for the CDR3 is TGTGCCAGCAGTTACTCGAAGGCGGGGCGGAATCAAGAGACCCAGTACTTC.

The chain joins TRBV25-1 to TRBJ1-2; 9 bases are shared with TRBD1. Germline V gene data show CDR1 as MGHDK and CDR2 as SYGVNS. The ends lost 6 bases at V and 6 bases at J; junction bases unmatched: 8. CDR3 length equals 14 residues. The CDR3 DNA reads as TGTGCCAGCAGGACTCCGGGACAGGGACATGGCTACACCTTC. The encoded protein is CASRTPGQGHGYTF.